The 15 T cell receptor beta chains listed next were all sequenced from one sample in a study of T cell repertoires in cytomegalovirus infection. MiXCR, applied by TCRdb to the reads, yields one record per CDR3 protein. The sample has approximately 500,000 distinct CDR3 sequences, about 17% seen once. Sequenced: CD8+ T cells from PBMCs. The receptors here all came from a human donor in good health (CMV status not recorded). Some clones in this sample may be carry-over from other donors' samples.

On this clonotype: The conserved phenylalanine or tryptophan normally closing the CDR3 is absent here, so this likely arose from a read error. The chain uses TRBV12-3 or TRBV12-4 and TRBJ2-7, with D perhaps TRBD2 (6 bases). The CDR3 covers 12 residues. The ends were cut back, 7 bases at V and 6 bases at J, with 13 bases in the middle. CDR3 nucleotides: TGTGCCAGCACCCACGGAGGGGCCGAGCAGTACTTA. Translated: CASTHGGAEQYL.

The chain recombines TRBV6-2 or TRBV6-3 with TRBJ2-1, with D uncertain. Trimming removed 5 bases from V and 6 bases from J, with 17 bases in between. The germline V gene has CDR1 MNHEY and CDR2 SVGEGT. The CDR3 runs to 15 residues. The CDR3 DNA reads TGTGCCAGCAGTAGTAGAGAGGAGCGTCGCAATGAGCAGTTCTTC. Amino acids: CASSSREERRNEQFF.

CDR3 amino acids: CASSLDRSLFRYGYTF. Here the CDR3 DNA reads TGTGCCAGCAGCTTAGACAGATCCTTATTCCGCTATGGCTACACCTTC. The V gene is TRBV11-2, the J gene TRBJ1-2; D is unclear. CDR1 is SGHAT, CDR2 FQNNGV, per germline. V was cut by 0 bases and J by 4 bases, with 15 bases left in between. This CDR3 is built from 16 residues.

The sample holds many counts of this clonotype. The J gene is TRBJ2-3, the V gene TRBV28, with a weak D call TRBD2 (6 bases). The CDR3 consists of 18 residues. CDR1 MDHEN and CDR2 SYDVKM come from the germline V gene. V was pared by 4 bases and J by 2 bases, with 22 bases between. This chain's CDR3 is CASSSRAQASEITDTQYF. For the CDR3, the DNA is TGTGCCAGCAGTTCCCGGGCCCAGGCTAGCGAGATCACAGATACGCAGTATTTT.

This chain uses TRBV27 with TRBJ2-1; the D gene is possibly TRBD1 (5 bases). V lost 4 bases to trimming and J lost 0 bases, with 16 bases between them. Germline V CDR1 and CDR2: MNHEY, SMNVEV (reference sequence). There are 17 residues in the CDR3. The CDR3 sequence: CASSSPNDRSSYNEQFF. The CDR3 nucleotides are TGTGCCAGCAGTTCACCAAACGACAGATCCTCCTACAATGAGCAGTTCTTC.

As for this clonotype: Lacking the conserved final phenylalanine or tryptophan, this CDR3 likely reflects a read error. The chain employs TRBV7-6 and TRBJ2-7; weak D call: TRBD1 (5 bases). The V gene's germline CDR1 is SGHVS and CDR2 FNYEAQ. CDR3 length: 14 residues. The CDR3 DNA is TGTGACAGCAGCTTACATCCAGGGTGGTACGAGCAGTACTTA. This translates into CDSSLHPGWYEQYL.

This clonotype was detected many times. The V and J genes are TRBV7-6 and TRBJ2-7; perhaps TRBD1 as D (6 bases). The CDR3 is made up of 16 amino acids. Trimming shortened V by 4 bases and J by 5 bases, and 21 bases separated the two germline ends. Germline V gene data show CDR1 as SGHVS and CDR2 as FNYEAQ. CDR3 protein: CASSSSLTGGFDEQYF. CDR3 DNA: TGTGCCAGCAGCTCCTCCTTGACAGGCGGCTTTGACGAGCAGTACTTC. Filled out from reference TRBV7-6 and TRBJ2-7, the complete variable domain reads GAGVSQSPRYKVTKRGQDVALRCDPISGHVSLYWYRQALGQGPEFLTYFNYEAQQDKSGLPNDRFSAERPEGSISTLTIQRTEQRDSAMYRCASSSSLTGGFDEQYFGPGTRLTVT.

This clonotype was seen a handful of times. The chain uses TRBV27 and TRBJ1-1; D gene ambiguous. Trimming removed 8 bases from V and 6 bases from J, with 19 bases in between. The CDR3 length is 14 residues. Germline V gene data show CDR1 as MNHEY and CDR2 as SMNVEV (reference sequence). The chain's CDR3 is CASHTVHRGAEAFF. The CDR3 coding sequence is TGTGCCAGCCATACCGTCCACAGAGGTGCTGAAGCTTTCTTT.

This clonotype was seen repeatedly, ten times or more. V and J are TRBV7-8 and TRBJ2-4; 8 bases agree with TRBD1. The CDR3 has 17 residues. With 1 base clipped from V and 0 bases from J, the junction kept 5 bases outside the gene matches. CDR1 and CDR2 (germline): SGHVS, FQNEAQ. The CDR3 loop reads CASSLGTGSGAKNIQYF. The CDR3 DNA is TGTGCCAGCAGCTTAGGGACAGGGTCCGGAGCCAAAAACATTCAGTACTTC.

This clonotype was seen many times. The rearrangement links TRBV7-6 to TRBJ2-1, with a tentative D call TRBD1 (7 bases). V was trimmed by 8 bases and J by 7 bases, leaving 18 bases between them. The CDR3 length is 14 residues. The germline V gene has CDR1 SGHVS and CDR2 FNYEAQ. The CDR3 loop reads CASATPSGGNEQFF. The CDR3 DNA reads TGTGCCAGCGCTACCCCCTCAGGGGGGAATGAGCAGTTCTTC.

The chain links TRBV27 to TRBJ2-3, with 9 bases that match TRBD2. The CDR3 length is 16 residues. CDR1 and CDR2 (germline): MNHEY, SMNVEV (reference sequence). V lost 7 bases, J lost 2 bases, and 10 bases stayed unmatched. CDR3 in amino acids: CASTTGLAGYTDTQYF. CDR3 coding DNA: TGTGCCAGCACCACCGGCCTAGCGGGATACACAGATACGCAGTATTTT.

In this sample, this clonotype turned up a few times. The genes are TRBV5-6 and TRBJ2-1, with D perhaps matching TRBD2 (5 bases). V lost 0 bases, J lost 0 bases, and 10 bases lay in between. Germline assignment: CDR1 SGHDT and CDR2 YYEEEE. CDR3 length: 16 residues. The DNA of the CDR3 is TGTGCCAGCAGCTTGGGGGCGGGCGGCTCCTACAATGAGCAGTTCTTC. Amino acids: CASSLGAGGSYNEQFF.

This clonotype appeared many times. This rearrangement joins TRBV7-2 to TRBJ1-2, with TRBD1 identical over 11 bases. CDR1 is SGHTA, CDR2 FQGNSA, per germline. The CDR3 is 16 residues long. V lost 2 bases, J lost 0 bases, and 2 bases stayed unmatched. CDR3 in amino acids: CASSLRTGGPNYGYTF. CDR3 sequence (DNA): TGTGCCAGCAGCTTAAGGACAGGGGGCCCTAACTATGGCTACACCTTC.

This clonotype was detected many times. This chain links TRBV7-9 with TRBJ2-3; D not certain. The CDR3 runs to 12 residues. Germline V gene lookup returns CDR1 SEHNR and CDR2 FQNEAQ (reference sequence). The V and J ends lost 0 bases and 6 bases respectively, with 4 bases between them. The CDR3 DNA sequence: TGTGCCAGCAGCTTAGCGGTCGATACGCAGTATTTT. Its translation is CASSLAVDTQYF.

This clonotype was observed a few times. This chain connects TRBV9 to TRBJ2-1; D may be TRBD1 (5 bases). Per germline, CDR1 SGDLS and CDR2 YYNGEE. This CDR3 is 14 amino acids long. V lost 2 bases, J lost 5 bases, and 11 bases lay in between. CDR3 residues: CASSVRDLNNEQFF. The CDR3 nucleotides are TGTGCCAGCAGCGTCAGGGATCTAAACAATGAGCAGTTCTTC.